This T cell receptor beta chain was profiled in a study of cytomegalovirus exposure and HLA in healthy donors (dated by TCRdb to 2015 to 2018). General notes on the study: According to an earlier analysis of 450 to 650 of the donors, 150 million to 200 million T cells yielded some 110 million unique TCR beta sequences and approximately 300 Gb of sequence data. An early release covering just under 650 HLA-typed donors comprised roughly 300 gigabases of sequencing data and roughly 85 million unique TCR sequences. Among the roughly 430 genotyped donors, approximately 76% belonged to the genetic ancestry cluster associated with self-reported Caucasian donors. The study was designed to test whether signatures of past pathogen exposure could be identified by cataloging public T cell receptors. Using immunosequencing, the study profiled T cell repertoires from 666 subjects and related those repertoires to cytomegalovirus serostatus. In addition to the first cohort of 666 subjects, a separate validation cohort of about 120 different subjects was used. The study combined high-throughput TCR immunosequencing, statistical association of individual TCRs with disease status, and machine learning to predict cytomegalovirus infection status. A later analysis re-analyzed previously published TCR beta repertoires from roughly 600 donors and added high-resolution HLA genotyping to study TCR occurrence patterns. The later analysis used no new phenotypic data to find candidate immune exposures, relying instead on TCR beta sequences and their occurrence across donors. An earlier analysis of roughly 600 of the donors used high-throughput TCR beta sequencing to judge whether each TCR beta V gene segment behaved as functional or pseudogenic. Donor age, sex, ethnicity and CMV serostatus were collected together with the repertoire data. A later genetic analysis took genome-wide SNP genotypes for about 60% of the roughly 670 donors and used that subset as a discovery cohort. All discovery cohort repertoires had been generated on a single sequencing platform. HLA typing covered class I and class II loci at four-digit resolution. Typing coverage differed by locus: A, B, C, DRB1 and DQB1 were typed in about 629-640 donors, DQA1 in approximately 520, DPA1 in approximately 610, and DPB1 in 472. Several DR-DQ haplotypes were treated as single units for association and clustering because of strong linkage in the cohort. Among some 410 genotyped donors of the cohort, an average of roughly 230,000 unique TCR beta nucleotide sequences was sequenced per donor, of which about 18% were non-productive. What the authors observed across the whole study: Correlated functional status among segregating V segments might be attributable to linkage disequilibrium, but an unknown experimental factor could not be ruled out. The authors suggested that the approach could potentially be extended to other disease states and immunological phenotypes. At a false discovery rate of 0.05, a later analysis linked approximately 18,000 TCR beta sequences to specific HLA alleles. A later analysis found that HLA-associated TCR beta chains were more clonally expanded and had lower generation probabilities than equally common non-associated chains. Several of the top co-occurrence clusters appeared to be linked to parvovirus B19, influenza, CMV and Epstein-Barr virus, according to a later analysis. A later analysis found that TCR association rates varied across HLA loci, with DRB1 alleles showing the most associated TCRs and HLA-C alleles the fewest. A later genetic analysis associated a missense DCLRE1C variant with V-gene and J-gene trimming of TCR beta chains, and an independent cohort replicated the association. The classifier was reported to diagnose cytomegalovirus status with high specificity and sensitivity in both the original and validation cohorts. In the study, approximately 160 TCR beta chains were listed as associated with cytomegalovirus. Most TCR sequences were observed very rarely across donors, whereas some public TCRs were present in many individuals. In an earlier analysis of fewer than 750 of the donors, most TCR beta V segments were observed in productive rearrangements about 87% or about 30% of the time, broadly matching IMGT annotations. The cohort was sequenced for TCR beta chains only, and without alpha or paired-chain data the features that could be detected were limited. When HLA alleles, especially DR and DQ, strongly co-occurred, attributing TCR associations to individual alleles was difficult. In a later genetic analysis, fewer N-insertions in productive TCRs were reported among donors in an Asian-associated ancestry cluster than the 666-donor mean. Some IMGT-functional V segments, including TRBV6-2 and TRBV6-3, could not be distinguished by the 87-base-pair reads and were therefore excluded. Because HLA typing was missing for some donors at each locus, association tests included only the typed subset. A few of the identified cytomegalovirus-associated TCR beta chains were confirmed in vitro to be specific for cytomegalovirus antigens. A further reported finding was that TCR beta sequences accurately predicted the HLA-A and HLA-B alleles for most subjects in the first cohort. Because counts were too low, some 16 rarely observed V segments, including chromosome 9 orphons, were excluded from the earlier analysis of a few hundred of the donors. A cluster of highly shared sequence variants was judged likely to be a technical artifact of the sequencing pipeline. For the cohort, immune exposure information was limited to CMV serostatus. The presence/absence analyses assumed that sequencing depth was roughly uniform across donors, and that assumption may not be true. A later analysis found that most CMV-associated TCR beta chains appeared HLA-restricted, with HLA associations seemingly driven largely by CMV exposure.

The cohort consisted of some 730 healthy bone marrow donors. At the time of sampling, every cohort member was nominally healthy, though immune exposures that went unrecorded were likely present. The donor was CMV seronegative and was included in the group of several hundred seronegative cohort members. Each donor provided a peripheral blood sample, and peripheral blood mononuclear cells were used for TCR beta sequencing. The Qiagen DNeasy Blood Extraction Kit was used to extract genomic DNA from the blood cell samples. CDR1 and CDR2 are read off the germline V gene as SGHVS and FQNEAQ. The cysteine opens and the phenylalanine closes a CDR3 of 16 amino acids. Of the read, only the CDR3 DNA is kept; its 48 bases are in frame from base 1. V and J are trimmed by 1 base and 5 bases, and the gene matches miss 5 bases of the junction. About this clone: Its antigen is unknown. Per-base qualities were not stored, and no clone one base away is much larger.

Receptor amplification or capture employed the immunoSEQ multiplex PCR assay. For the multiplex PCR, a mixture combining 60 forward primers for TCR Vbeta segments and 13 reverse primers for TCR Jbeta segments was used. A multiplex PCR assay on genomic DNA amplified the CDR3 region of rearranged TCR beta genes. Amplified TCR beta libraries were sequenced as 87-base-pair reads on the Illumina HiSeq System. The original methods were these. Across the roughly 600 repertoires, a later analysis counted 80 million or so unique TCR beta chains, some 11 million of which were shared by at least two donors. Raw reads were error-corrected and collapsed into unique sequences with a nearest-neighbor algorithm that merged closely related sequences to remove PCR and sequencing errors. Alignment of CDR3 sequences to IMGT reference sequences was used to assign V, D and J gene segments. Each retained sequence needed at least a six-nucleotide match to both a V gene segment and a J gene segment. A rearrangement counted as productive if the CDR3 had no stop codons and remained in frame with V and J, and every other rearrangement counted as non-productive. Following IMGT convention, CDR3 was defined as the stretch from the second conserved V-encoded cysteine up to the conserved J-encoded phenylalanine. In an earlier analysis of around 640 of the donors, sequences lacking an unambiguous match to a single V gene segment were excluded. An earlier analysis of several hundred of the donors called V segments functional above 56.7% productive rearrangements and segregating when the between-donor standard deviation exceeded 5%. To diagnose cytomegalovirus status from the catalog of TCR beta chain sequences, a statistical classification framework was built. In a later analysis, TCR nucleotide sequences were compared against IMGT/GENE-DB human TR gene sequences so that V and J genes could be assigned. Using the TCRdist pipeline, a later analysis assigned CDR3 sequences along with most-parsimonious VDJ recombination scenarios. In a later analysis, each TCR beta chain was defined by its CDR3 amino acid sequence together with its V-gene family, and reads lacking a unique V-gene family were excluded. To address suspected cross-contamination and a sequencing artifact, a later analysis removed a few hundred highly shared, low-generation-probability nucleotide sequences. In a later analysis, a clonal expansion index for each public chain was calculated from normalized within-repertoire ranks of inferred template counts. In a later analysis, generation probabilities were computed with a VDJ recombination model fitted to out-of-frame rearrangements, and the resulting probabilities were checked against IGoR. In a later analysis, TCR-TCR, TCR-HLA and TCR-CMV co-occurrence was scored with hypergeometric tests, and a repertoire-size bias correction was applied to TCR pairs. A later analysis estimated false discovery rates by permuting HLA or CMV assignments 20 times. In a later analysis, co-occurring TCRs were grouped with DBSCAN, and TCRdist sequence similarity was added when clustering was performed within HLA-allele-positive subsets. Repertoires with fewer than 30,000 or more than 120,000 public chains were left out of co-occurrence clustering, as were about 5 repertoires with anomalous nucleotide sharing. TCRdb re-hosts the immuneACCESS table, in-frame sequences only. Its copies lack some clones; in the studies checked, an unresolved V gene accounts for under half of them, and the cause for the rest is not known. The V and J calls and the clone size are those of that table, but D and trimming were determined from the DNA. The sample table holds 190,000 or so clones, of which about four fifths were seen once. The top ten clones comprise 1.5% to 2% of the sample.

The clonotype comes from a man between 50 and 59 years old in good health and CMV-seronegative. This sequence uses TRBV7-8 and TRBJ2-5, with TRBD1 identical over 12 junction bases. The sample was PBMCs. The nucleotides are TGTGCCAGCAGCTTAGGGGCGGGACAGGGGGCCGAGACCCAGTACTTC. It translates as CASSLGAGQGAETQYF.